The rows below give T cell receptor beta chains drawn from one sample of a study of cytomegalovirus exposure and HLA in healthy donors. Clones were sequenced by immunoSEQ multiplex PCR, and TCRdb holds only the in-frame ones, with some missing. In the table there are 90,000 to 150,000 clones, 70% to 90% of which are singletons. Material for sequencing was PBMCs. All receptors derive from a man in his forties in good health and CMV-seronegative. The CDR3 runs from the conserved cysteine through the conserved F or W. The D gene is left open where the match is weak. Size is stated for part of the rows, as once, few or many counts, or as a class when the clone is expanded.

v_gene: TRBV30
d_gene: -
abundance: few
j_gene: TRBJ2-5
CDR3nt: TGTGCCTGGAGTGATGGGGCGGTGGAGACCCAGTACTTC
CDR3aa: CAWSDGAVETQYF

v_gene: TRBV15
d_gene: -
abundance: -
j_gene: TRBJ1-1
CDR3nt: TGTGCCACCAGCAGAGATCCAGGGTTTCCTGAAGCTTTCTTT
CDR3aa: CATSRDPGFPEAFF

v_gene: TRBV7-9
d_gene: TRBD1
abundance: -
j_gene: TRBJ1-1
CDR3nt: TGTGCCAGCAGTCGCGACAGGGACGCCACTGAAGCTTTCTTT
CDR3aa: CASSRDRDATEAFF

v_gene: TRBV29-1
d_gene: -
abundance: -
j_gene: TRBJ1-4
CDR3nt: TGCAGCGTTGAACGCGGACTGGGGGAAAAACTGTTTTTT
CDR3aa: CSVERGLGEKLFF

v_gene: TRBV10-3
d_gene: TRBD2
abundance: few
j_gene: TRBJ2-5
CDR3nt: TGTGCCACCCGGGGATTGAGCGGGAGGGCCGGATCCCAAGAGACCCAGTACTTC
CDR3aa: CATRGLSGRAGSQETQYF

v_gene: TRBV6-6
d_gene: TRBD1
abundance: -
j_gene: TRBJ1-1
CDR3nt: TGTGCCAGCAGCATACAGGGGGGCTTCGCTGAAGCTTTCTTT
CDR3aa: CASSIQGGFAEAFF

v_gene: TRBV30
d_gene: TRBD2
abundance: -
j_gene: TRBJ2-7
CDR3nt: TGTGCCTGGGCCACGGGAGGGAGTCCCTACGAGCAGTACTTC
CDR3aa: CAWATGGSPYEQYF

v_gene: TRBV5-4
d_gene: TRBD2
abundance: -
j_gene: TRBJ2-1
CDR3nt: TGTGCCAGCAGCTTGGCCGGCGGGAGGGCCAATGAGCAGTTCTTC
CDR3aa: CASSLAGGRANEQFF

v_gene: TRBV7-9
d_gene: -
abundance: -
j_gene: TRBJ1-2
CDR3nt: TGTTCCAGCAGCTCCGAGCTTTCCCTCCGCTACACCTTC
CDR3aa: CSSSSELSLRYTF

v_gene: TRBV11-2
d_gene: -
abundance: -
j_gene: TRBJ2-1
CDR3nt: TGTGCCAGCAGCCGGGATGGGGGGGCGTACGAGCAGTTCTTC
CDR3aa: CASSRDGGAYEQFF

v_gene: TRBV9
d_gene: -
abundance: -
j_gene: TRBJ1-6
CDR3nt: TGTGCCAGCAGCTTAGAGGGGAATAATTCACCCCTCCACTTT
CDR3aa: CASSLEGNNSPLHF

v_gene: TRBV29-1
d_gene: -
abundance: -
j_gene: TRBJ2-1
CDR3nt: TGCAGCGTTGAGGAGCCGATCTCCTACAATGAGCAGTTCTTC
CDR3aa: CSVEEPISYNEQFF

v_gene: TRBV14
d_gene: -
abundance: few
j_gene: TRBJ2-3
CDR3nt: TGTGCCAGCAGCCAAGATTGGAACGTCGGGGATACGCAGTATTTT
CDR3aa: CASSQDWNVGDTQYF

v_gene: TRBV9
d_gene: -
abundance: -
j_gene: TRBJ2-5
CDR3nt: TGTGCCAGCAGCGTAGCTTCGGGGTCGGGGTACCAAGAGACCCAGTACTTC
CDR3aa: CASSVASGSGYQETQYF

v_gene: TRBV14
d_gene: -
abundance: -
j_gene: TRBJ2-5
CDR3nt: TGTGCCAGCAGCCAAAAGGACTTTCAAGAGACCCAGTACTTC
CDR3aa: CASSQKDFQETQYF

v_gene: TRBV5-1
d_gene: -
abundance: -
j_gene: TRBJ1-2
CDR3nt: TGCGCCAGCAGTTCTACTCCTAACTATGGCTACACCTTC
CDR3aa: CASSSTPNYGYTF

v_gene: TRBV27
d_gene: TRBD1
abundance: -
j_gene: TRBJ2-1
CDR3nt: TGTGCCAGCAGTAAGAGACAGGGCTACAATGAGCAGTTCTTC
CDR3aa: CASSKRQGYNEQFF

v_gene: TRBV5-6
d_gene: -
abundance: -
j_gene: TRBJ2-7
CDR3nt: TGTGCCAGCAGCAGGGACATGAATGGCGACGAGCAGTACTTC
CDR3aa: CASSRDMNGDEQYF

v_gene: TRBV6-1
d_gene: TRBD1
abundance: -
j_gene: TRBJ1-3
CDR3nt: TGTGCCAGCAGTCGACAGGGAATCTCTGGAAACACCATATATTTT
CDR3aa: CASSRQGISGNTIYF

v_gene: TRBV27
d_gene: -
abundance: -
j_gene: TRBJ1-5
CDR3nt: TGTGCCAGCAGTTTATATGGTACAAGCAATCAGCCCCAGCATTTT
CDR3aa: CASSLYGTSNQPQHF

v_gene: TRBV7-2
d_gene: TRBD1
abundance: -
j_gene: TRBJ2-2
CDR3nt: TGTGCCAGCAGCCCCCGACAGGGTTTGACCGGGGAGCTGTTTTTT
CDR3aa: CASSPRQGLTGELFF

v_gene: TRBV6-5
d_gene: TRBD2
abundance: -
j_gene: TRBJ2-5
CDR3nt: TGTGCCAGCAGTGTTAGCGGGAGTTGGGAGACCCAGTACTTC
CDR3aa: CASSVSGSWETQYF

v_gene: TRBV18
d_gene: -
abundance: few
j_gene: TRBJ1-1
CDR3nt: TGTGCCAGCTCACCAGGAGGTGGGAACACTGAAGCTTTCTTT
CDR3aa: CASSPGGGNTEAFF

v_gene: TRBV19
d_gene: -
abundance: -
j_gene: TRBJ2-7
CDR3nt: TGTGCCAGTAGTAATTGGGACAACTCCTACGAGCAGTACTTC
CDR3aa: CASSNWDNSYEQYF

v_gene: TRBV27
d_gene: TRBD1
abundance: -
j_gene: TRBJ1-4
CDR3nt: TGTGCCAGCAGTTTATACGGAGGGGACAGGGGTAATGAAAAACTGTTTTTT
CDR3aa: CASSLYGGDRGNEKLFF

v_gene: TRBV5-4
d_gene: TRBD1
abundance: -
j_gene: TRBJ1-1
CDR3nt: TGTGCCAGCAGCTCGAGGGGGCAAATGAACACTGAAGCTTTCTTT
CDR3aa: CASSSRGQMNTEAFF

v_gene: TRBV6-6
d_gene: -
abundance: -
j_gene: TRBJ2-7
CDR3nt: TGTGCCAGCAGTTACTCAGTCTACGAGGAGCAGTACTTC
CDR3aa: CASSYSVYEEQYF

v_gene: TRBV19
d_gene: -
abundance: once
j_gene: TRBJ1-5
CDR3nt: TGTGCCAGTATTGGTCCGGACTATAGCAATCAGCCCCAGCATTTT
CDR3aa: CASIGPDYSNQPQHF

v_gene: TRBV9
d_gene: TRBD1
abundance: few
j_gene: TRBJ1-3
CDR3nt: TGTGCCAGCAGCGGCGTGACAGGGGCTGGAAACACCATATATTTT
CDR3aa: CASSGVTGAGNTIYF

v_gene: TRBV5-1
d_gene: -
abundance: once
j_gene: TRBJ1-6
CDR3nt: TGCGCCAGCAGCCCAACCCCGGGTCCTCCGGATTCACCCCTCCACTTT
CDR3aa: CASSPTPGPPDSPLHF

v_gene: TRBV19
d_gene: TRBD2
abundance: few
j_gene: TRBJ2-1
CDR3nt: TGTGCCAGTAGTAGGTCTAGGAGCGGGGGGGTTTACAATGAGCAGTTCTTC
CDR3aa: CASSRSRSGGVYNEQFF

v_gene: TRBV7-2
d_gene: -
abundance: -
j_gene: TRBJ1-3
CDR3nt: TGTGCCAGCAGCCGAACGCCCCAGCGGGGAAACACCATATATTTT
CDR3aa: CASSRTPQRGNTIYF

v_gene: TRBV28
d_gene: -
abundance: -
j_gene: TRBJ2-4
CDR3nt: TGTGCCAGCAGTTTGCAGGGGATAGCCAAAAACAGTCAGTACTTC
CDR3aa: CASSLQGIAKNSQYF

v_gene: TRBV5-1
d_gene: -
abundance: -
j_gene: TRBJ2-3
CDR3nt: TGCGCCAGCAGCATCGGCCGGCAGGGGCGAGATACGCAGTATTTT
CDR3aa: CASSIGRQGRDTQYF

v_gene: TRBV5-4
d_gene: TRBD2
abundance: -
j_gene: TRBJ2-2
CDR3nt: TGTGCCAGCAGCAATAGGACTAGCGGGAGGCTCAACACCGGGGAGCTGTTTTTT
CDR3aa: CASSNRTSGRLNTGELFF

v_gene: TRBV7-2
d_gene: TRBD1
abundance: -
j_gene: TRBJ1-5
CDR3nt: TGTGCCAGCAGCTTAAGTGGGACAGACCAACAGCCCCAGCATTTT
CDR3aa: CASSLSGTDQQPQHF

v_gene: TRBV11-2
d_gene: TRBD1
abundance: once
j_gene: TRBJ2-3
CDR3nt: TGTGCCAGCAGAGGGGACAGGGGAGTTATGGATACGCAGTATTTT
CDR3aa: CASRGDRGVMDTQYF

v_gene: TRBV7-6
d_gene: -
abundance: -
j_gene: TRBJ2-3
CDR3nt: TGTGCCAGCAGCTTAATTTTAACAGATACGCAGTATTTT
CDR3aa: CASSLILTDTQYF

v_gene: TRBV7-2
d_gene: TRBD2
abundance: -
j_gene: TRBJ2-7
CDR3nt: TGTGCCAGCAGCTTAGTCGGAGCGGGGGGGCACGAGCAGTACTTC
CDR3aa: CASSLVGAGGHEQYF

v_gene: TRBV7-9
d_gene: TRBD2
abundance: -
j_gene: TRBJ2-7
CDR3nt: TGTGCCAGCAGCTCCGGACTAGCGGGAGTGGGGGAGCAGTACTTC
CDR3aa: CASSSGLAGVGEQYF

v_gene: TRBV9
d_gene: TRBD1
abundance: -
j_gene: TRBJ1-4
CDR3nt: TGTGCCAGCAGCGTAGAAGGGACAGCTAATGAAAAACTGTTTTTT
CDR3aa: CASSVEGTANEKLFF

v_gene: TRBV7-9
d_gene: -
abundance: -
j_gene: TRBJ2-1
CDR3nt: TGTGCCAGCACCCGTTTGCAGGGCATCTACAATGAGCAGTTCTTC
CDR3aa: CASTRLQGIYNEQFF

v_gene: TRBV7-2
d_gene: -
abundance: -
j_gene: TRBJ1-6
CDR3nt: TGTGCCAGCAGCACGCCAGGGTCCCCCCTCCACTTT
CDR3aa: CASSTPGSPLHF

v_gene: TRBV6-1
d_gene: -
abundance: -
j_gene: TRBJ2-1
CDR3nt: TGTGCCAGCAGTGACGGGCGGGAAGGGAGTGGCGATGAGCAGTTCTTC
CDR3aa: CASSDGREGSGDEQFF

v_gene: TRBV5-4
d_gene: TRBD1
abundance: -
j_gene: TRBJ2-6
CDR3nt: TGTGCCAGCAGCTATGGACAGGGTCAGGCCAACGTCCTGACTTTC
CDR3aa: CASSYGQGQANVLTF

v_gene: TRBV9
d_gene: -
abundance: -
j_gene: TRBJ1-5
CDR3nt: TGTGCCAGCAGCGTAGAGGGACTGGGGCAGCCCCAGCATTTT
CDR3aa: CASSVEGLGQPQHF

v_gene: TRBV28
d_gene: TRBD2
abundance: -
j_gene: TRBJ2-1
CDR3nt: TGTGCCAGCAGTTCGGGGACTAGCGGGAGCTCCTACAATGAGCAGTTCTTC
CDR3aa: CASSSGTSGSSYNEQFF

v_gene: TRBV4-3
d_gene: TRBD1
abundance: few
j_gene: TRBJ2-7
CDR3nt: TGCGCCAGCAGCCAAGATGGACAGGGACCCTACGAGCAGTACTTC
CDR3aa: CASSQDGQGPYEQYF

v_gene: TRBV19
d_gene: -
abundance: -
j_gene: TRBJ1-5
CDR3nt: TGTGCCAGTACTACCGTTAATCTCAATCAGCCCCAGCATTTT
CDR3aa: CASTTVNLNQPQHF

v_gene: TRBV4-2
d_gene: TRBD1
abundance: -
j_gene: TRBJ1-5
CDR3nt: TGTGCCAGCAGCCAAGGGACAGGGCGAGGAAATCAGCCCCAGCATTTT
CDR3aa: CASSQGTGRGNQPQHF

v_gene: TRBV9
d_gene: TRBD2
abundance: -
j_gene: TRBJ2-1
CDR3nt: TGTGCCAGCAGCGTGGAGCGGGGGGCGGGCCATGGTGAGCAGTTCTTC
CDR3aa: CASSVERGAGHGEQFF

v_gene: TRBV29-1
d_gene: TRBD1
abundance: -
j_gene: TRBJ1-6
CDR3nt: TGCAGCGCTCGAGGGACAGGGAATTCACCCCTCCACTTT
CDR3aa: CSARGTGNSPLHF

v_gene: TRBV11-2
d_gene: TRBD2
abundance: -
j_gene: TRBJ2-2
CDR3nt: TGTGCCAGCAGCCTATCCCTAGCGGGAGCTTCCGGGGAGCTGTTTTTT
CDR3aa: CASSLSLAGASGELFF

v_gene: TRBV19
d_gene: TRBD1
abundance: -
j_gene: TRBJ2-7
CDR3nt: TGTGCCAGTAGTATCCTCCCGACAGGGGTTCACGAGCAGTACTTC
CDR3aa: CASSILPTGVHEQYF

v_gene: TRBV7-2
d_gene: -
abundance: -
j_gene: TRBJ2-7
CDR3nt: TGTGCCAGCAGCTCCCCGGGAAGGGCCTACGAGCAGTACTTC
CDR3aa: CASSSPGRAYEQYF

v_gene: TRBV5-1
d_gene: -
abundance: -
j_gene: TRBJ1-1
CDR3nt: TGCGCCAGCAGCTTGCTAGGACAATCCACCACTGAAGCTTTCTTT
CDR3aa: CASSLLGQSTTEAFF

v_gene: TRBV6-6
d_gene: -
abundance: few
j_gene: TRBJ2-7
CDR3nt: TGTGCCAGCAGTTATGGGACATTTGAAAACGAGCAGTACTTC
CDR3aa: CASSYGTFENEQYF

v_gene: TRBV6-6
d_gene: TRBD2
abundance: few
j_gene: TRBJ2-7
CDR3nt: TGTGCCAGCAGTTACTCGGGACTAGCGGGCTACGAGCAGTACTTC
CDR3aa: CASSYSGLAGYEQYF